One and the same sample provided the 17 T cell receptor beta chains below, sequenced in a study of control samples from healthy donors and cancer patients (dated by TCRdb to about 2020). The library came from the immunoSEQ multiplex PCR assay. The source is immuneACCESS, and TCRdb retained only in-frame sequences with V and J called. Part of the clones is not carried over; for the studies checked, unresolved V genes explain less than half of this, and the remainder is unexplained. The sample table records around 250,000 clones; roughly 80% of these occur just once. The ten largest clonotypes hold approximately 12% of the sample. Sequenced material: PBMCs. These receptors all come from a woman aged 55-69 years with lung cancer.

Written as DNA, the CDR3 is TGTGCCAGCAGCCCCGAACGTGGGGGGACTGGCTACACCTTC. This sequence encodes CASSPERGGTGYTF. V and J are TRBV3-1 (or the pseudogene TRBV3-2) and TRBJ1-2, with a weak D call TRBD1 (5 bases). V was cut by 4 bases and J by 7 bases, with 16 bases left in between. This CDR3 contains 14 residues. Germline values: CDR1 LGHDT, CDR2 YNNKEL (reference sequence).

The CDR3: CASSAMSSGANVLTF. In DNA, the CDR3 is TGTGCCAGCAGCGCCATGAGCTCTGGGGCCAACGTCCTGACTTTC. The chain combines TRBV9 with TRBJ2-6, with D unclear. V dropped 3 bases and J dropped 0 bases, with 7 bases sitting between them. The germline CDR1 and CDR2 sequences are SGDLS and YYNGEE. The CDR3 covers 15 residues.

This clone was recorded a few times. V and J are TRBV28 and TRBJ1-5, with 7 bases that match TRBD1. CDR3 length: 15 amino acids. J gave up 3 bases and V 5 bases, and 7 bases lay outside the gene matches. CDR1 is MDHEN and CDR2 is SYDVKM in the germline V gene. The CDR3 region has the DNA TGTGCCAGCAGTCGGCCCGACAGGGCCAATCAGCCCCAGCATTTT. This translates into CASSRPDRANQPQHF.

The rearrangement links TRBV11-2 to TRBJ1-1; D gene ambiguous. Trimming removed 4 bases at V and 4 bases at J, with 19 bases between. The CDR3 spans 16 residues. Germline V gives CDR1 SGHAT, CDR2 FQNNGV. This CDR3 is CASSSPRSWRGTEAFF. The CDR3 nucleotides are TGTGCCAGCAGCTCCCCCAGATCCTGGCGCGGCACTGAAGCTTTCTTT.

The V call is TRBV2, the J call TRBJ2-7; 8 bases align to TRBD1. Germline CDR1 and CDR2: SNHLY and FYNNEI. CDR3 length: 19 amino acids. V lost 2 bases, J lost 7 bases, and 22 bases stayed unmatched. The CDR3 sequence is CASSEYGQGRSKFALEQYF. The DNA of the CDR3 is TGTGCCAGCAGTGAATATGGACAGGGTCGATCCAAGTTTGCTTTAGAGCAGTACTTC.

This sequence joins TRBV18 and TRBJ1-2; D gene unclear. The ends were cut back, 0 bases at V and 5 bases at J, with 7 bases in the middle. CDR3 length: 13 residues. Germline V gives CDR1 KGHSH, CDR2 LQKENI. CDR3 sequence (DNA): TGTGCCAGCTCACCACCACACTGGTATGGCTACACCTTC. Residues: CASSPPHWYGYTF.

V gene TRBV7-3 combines with J gene TRBJ2-5, with D possibly TRBD2 on 6 matching bases. The CDR3 spans 15 residues. From germline, CDR1 is SGHTA and CDR2 FQGTGA. The V and J ends lost 5 bases and 1 base respectively, with 14 bases between them. The CDR3 DNA reads TGTGCCAGCAGCAGATCAGGGACTTCCCAAGAGACCCAGTACTTC. As protein: CASSRSGTSQETQYF.

This clone was found once. The V call is TRBV18, the J call TRBJ1-1; 8 bases match TRBD1. This CDR3 has 16 amino acids. Trimming removed 6 bases from V and 1 base from J; junction bases left unmatched: 10. Germline CDR1 is KGHSH and CDR2 is LQKENI. CDR3 in DNA: TGTGCCAGCTCTATCGTAGAGACAGGGGAGAACACTGAAGCTTTCTTT. As protein: CASSIVETGENTEAFF. Drawing the rest from reference TRBV18 and TRBJ1-1, the complete variable domain is NAGVMQNPRHLVRRRGQEARLRCSPMKGHSHVYWYRQLPEEGLKFMVYLQKENIIDESGMPKERFSAEFPKEGPSILRIQQVVRGDSAAYFCASSIVETGENTEAFFGQGTRLTVV.

The chain carries TRBV2 and TRBJ1-6; the match to TRBD1 covers 8 bases. The CDR3 loop spans 14 amino acids. Germline V gene sequence: CDR1 SNHLY, CDR2 FYNNEI. J lost 8 bases, V lost 6 bases, and 6 bases had no gene match. The CDR3 DNA reads TGTGCCAGCAGCCCCGACAGGGGAGATTCACCCCTCCACTTT. Protein sequence: CASSPDRGDSPLHF.

The chain recombines TRBV24-1 with TRBJ2-3, with D perhaps matching TRBD2 (6 bases). The germline V and J ends were trimmed by 4 bases and 5 bases, with 15 bases remaining between them. The CDR3 length is 15 residues. Germline lookup yields CDR1 KGHDR and CDR2 SFDVKD. DNA of the CDR3: TGTGCCACCAGTGACCCCAGAGGAGCGGGAGATACGCAGTATTTT. Protein sequence: CATSDPRGAGDTQYF.

For the CDR3, the DNA is TGTGCCAGCAGTGAGAGGGGTATATACCAGCCCCAGCATTTT. Its translation: CASSERGIYQPQHF. The gene calls are TRBV2 and TRBJ1-5, with a weak D call TRBD1 (5 bases). The CDR3 is 14 residues long. In germline, CDR1 is SNHLY, CDR2 FYNNEI. Trimming stripped 3 bases from V and 7 bases from J, with 13 bases between. Variable domain in full (rest from reference TRBV2 and TRBJ1-5): EPEVTQTPSHQVTQMGQEVILRCVPISNHLYFYWYRQILGQKVEFLVSFYNNEISEKSEIFDDQFSVERPDGSNFTLKIRSTKLEDSAMYFCASSERGIYQPQHFGDGTRLSIL.

CDR3 DNA sequence: TGTGCCAGCAGCCGAGAGACAGCATCCGCACCCCTCCACTTT. Protein: CASSRETASAPLHF. The chain uses TRBV7-9 and TRBJ1-6; a weak D match, TRBD1 (5 bases). CDR3 size: 14 residues. Germline V gene data show CDR1 as SEHNR and CDR2 as FQNEAQ (reference sequence). The V and J ends lost 5 bases and 11 bases respectively, with 16 bases between them.

V gene TRBV6-1 combines with J gene TRBJ2-3; 12 bases map to TRBD2. V dropped 0 bases and J dropped 4; count of bases not matched to a gene: 5. CDR3 size: 17 residues. Germline-derived CDR1 and CDR2 are MNHNS and SASEGT. The CDR3 protein is CASSEAPSGGASDTQYF. In DNA form, the CDR3 reads TGTGCCAGCAGTGAAGCTCCTAGCGGGGGGGCTTCAGATACGCAGTATTTT.

V and J are TRBV7-9 and TRBJ2-2, with 10 bases matching TRBD1. V shed 5 bases and J 0 bases; nucleotides not matched to a gene: 3. CDR1 is SEHNR and CDR2 is FQNEAQ in the germline V gene (reference sequence). The CDR3 extends over 16 amino acids. In DNA form, the CDR3 reads TGTGCCAGCAGCCTAGGACAGGGGGCGAACACCGGGGAGCTGTTTTTT. Protein product: CASSLGQGANTGELFF. The whole variable domain, remainder taken from reference TRBV7-9 and TRBJ2-2, is DTGVSQNPRHKITKRGQNVTFRCDPISEHNRLYWYRQTLGQGPEFLTYFQNEAQLEKSRLLSDRFSAERPKGSFSTLEIQRTEQGDSAMYLCASSLGQGANTGELFFGEGSRLTVL.

V usage is TRBV5-6 and J usage is TRBJ2-3, with 7 bases identical to TRBD2. Germline V gives CDR1 SGHDT, CDR2 YYEEEE. V lost 6 bases, J lost 4 bases, and 5 bases stayed unmatched. The CDR3 sequence is 13 residues long. CDR3 in amino acids: CASNIRGADTQYF. In nucleotides, the CDR3 is TGTGCCAGCAATATTCGGGGGGCAGATACGCAGTATTTT.

The chain couples TRBV28 to TRBJ2-7; tentative D call: TRBD2 (6 bases). The V end was cut by 3 bases, the J end by 0 bases, with 15 bases between. The V gene's germline CDR1 is MDHEN and CDR2 SYDVKM. This CDR3 has 16 residues. Here the CDR3 reads CASSLRRGPSSYEQYF. In nucleotides, the CDR3 is TGTGCCAGCAGTTTGAGGAGGGGTCCTAGCTCCTACGAGCAGTACTTC.

This clone was seen just once. The chain uses TRBV5-1 and TRBJ2-7, with D possibly matching TRBD2 (6 bases). This CDR3 contains 15 residues. The germline V gene encodes CDR1 SGHRS and CDR2 YFSETQ. The V end lost 3 bases, the J end lost 0 bases, and 13 bases lay between the germline ends. The CDR3 reads CASSSGLPGSYEQYF. The CDR3 region has the DNA TGCGCCAGCAGCTCGGGACTTCCCGGCTCCTACGAGCAGTACTTC.